This T cell receptor (beta chain) was profiled in a study of T cell repertoires in cytomegalovirus infection. Trimming at V came to 5 bases and at J to 6 bases, leaving 8 bases not matched to a gene. The germline gives CDR1 SGHRS, CDR2 YFSETQ. The length of the CDR3 is 16 residues. Study findings and constraints: The study found HLA-C-restricted CMV-specific TCR beta clonotypes dominating the ex vivo response.

MiXCR, run by TCRdb on the reads, gives a single entry per CDR3 protein. There are around 570,000 distinct CDR3 sequences in the sample; approximately 40% occur only once, and about half lies in the top ten. The table lists this clonotype with a few counts. The antigen remains undetermined. The TCR sequence derives from a human donor in good health (CMV status not recorded). Some clones in this sample may be carry-over from other donors' samples. The chain is built from TRBV5-1 and TRBJ2-5; TRBD2 aligns across 15 bases. Sequenced material: cultured PBMCs, taken from culture after CMV antigen stimulation. In DNA form, the CDR3 reads TGCGCCAGCAGTCCCGGACTAGCGGGGGGGCACCAGACCCAGTACTTC. The encoded protein is CASSPGLAGGHQTQYF.